One TCR beta chain is described in this entry. This entry comes from a study of technical replicates of blood from a few donors. Using immunoSEQ multiplex PCR, the repertoire was profiled, and TCRdb retains in-frame clones only, with some absent. The sample records 75,000 to 95,000 clones, approximately 95% being singletons. The clonotype originates from a human donor in good health. Specimen: T cells isolated from PBMCs.

The CDR3 sequence: CASSLQDSPLHF. The CDR3 DNA sequence: TGCGCCAGCAGTTTACAGGATTCACCCCTCCACTTT. The chain recombines TRBV10-2 with TRBJ1-6, with D possibly TRBD1 on 5 matching bases. In germline, CDR1 is WSHSY, CDR2 SAAADI. The CDR3 covers 12 residues. With 5 bases removed from V and 8 bases from J, the gap between germline ends came to 7 bases.